The entry that follows covers one TCR beta chain sequence. Germline lookup yields CDR1 MNHEY and CDR2 SVGEGT. The CDR3 is made up of 14 amino acids. V trimming: 5 bases; J trimming: 8 bases; junction bases outside the gene matches: 8. The sample originates from a study of blood T cell repertoires in COVID-19. Study-level background: Italy, Spain and the United States were the sources of the convalescent and acute COVID-19 samples. T cells, B-cell-depleted T cells, or PBMCs supplied cDNA or gDNA.

Method: immunoSEQ multiplex PCR; TCRdb's copy keeps in-frame clones and lacks some. The table lists about 220,000 clones, roughly 88% of them singletons. This TCR was recovered from a man aged 25 to 40 who had recovered from COVID-19. The sequencing sample was made of peripheral blood. The chain is built from TRBV6-2 or TRBV6-3 and TRBJ1-4; TRBD1 matches 7 bases. This CDR3 reads CASSSGQAGEKLFF. Written as DNA, the CDR3 is TGTGCCAGCAGTAGCGGACAGGCAGGGGAAAAACTGTTTTTT.